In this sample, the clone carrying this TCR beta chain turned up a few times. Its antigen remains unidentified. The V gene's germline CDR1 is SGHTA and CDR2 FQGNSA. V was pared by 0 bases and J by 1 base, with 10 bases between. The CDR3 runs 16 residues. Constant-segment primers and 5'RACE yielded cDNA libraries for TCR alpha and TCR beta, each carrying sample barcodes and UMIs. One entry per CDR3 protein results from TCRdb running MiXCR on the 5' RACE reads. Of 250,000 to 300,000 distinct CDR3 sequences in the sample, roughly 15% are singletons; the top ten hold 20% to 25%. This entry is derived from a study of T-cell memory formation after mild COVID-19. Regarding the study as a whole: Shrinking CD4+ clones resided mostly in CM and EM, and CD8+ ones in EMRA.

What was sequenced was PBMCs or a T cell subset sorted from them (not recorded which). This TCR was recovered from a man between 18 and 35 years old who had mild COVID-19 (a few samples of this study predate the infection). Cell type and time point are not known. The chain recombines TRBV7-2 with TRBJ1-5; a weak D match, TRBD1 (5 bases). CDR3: CASSLAWWDSNQPQHF. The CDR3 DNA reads TGTGCCAGCAGCTTAGCATGGTGGGACAGCAATCAGCCCCAGCATTTT.